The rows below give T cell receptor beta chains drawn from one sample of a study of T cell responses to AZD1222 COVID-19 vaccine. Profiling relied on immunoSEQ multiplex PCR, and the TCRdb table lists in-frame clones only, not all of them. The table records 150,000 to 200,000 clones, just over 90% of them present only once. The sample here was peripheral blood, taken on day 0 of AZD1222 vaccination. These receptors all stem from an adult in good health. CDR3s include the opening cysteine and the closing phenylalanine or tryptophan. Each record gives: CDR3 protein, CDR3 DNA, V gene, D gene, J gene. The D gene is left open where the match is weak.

CATSLRRGNTDTQYF | TGTGCCACCAGCCTCCGGCGCGGAAACACAGATACGCAGTATTTT | TRBV15 | - | TRBJ2-3
CASSDWDRGPTLNTEAFF | TGTGCCAGCAGTGATTGGGACAGGGGGCCCACCTTGAACACTGAAGCTTTCTTT | TRBV6-1 | TRBD1 | TRBJ1-1
CASTASDEQFF | TGTGCCAGTACCGCCTCGGATGAGCAGTTCTTC | TRBV7-6 | - | TRBJ2-1
CASSVQGNYGYTF | TGTGCCAGCAGCGTCCAGGGTAACTATGGCTACACCTTC | TRBV28 | - | TRBJ1-2
CASGVSLAKNIQYF | TGTGCCTCCGGGGTGAGCCTAGCCAAAAACATTCAGTACTTC | TRBV6-5 | - | TRBJ2-4
CASSLKSGIYNEQFF | TGTGCCAGCAGCTTAAAGTCTGGAATTTACAATGAGCAGTTCTTC | TRBV7-8 | - | TRBJ2-1
CASSPQDAEKLFF | TGTGCCAGCTCACCACAAGACGCCGAAAAACTGTTTTTT | TRBV18 | - | TRBJ1-4
CASSKRDFNSPLHF | TGTGCCAGCAGCAAGAGGGACTTCAATTCACCCCTCCACTTT | TRBV14 | - | TRBJ1-6
CASSGGLGTEAFF | TGTGCCAGCTCGGGGGGGTTGGGCACTGAAGCTTTCTTT | TRBV12-3/TRBV12-4 | - | TRBJ1-1
CASSLGNTQYF | TGTGCCAGCAGTTTAGGTAATACGCAGTATTTT | TRBV12-3/TRBV12-4 | - | TRBJ2-3
CASSPPGQGAFGYTF | TGTGCCAGCTCTCCACCGGGACAGGGGGCATTCGGCTACACCTTC | TRBV18 | TRBD1 | TRBJ1-2
CATSDAGYGYTF | TGTGCCACCAGTGACGCAGGATATGGCTACACCTTC | TRBV24-1 | - | TRBJ1-2
CASSLGIRVGETQYF | TGTGCCAGCAGTTTAGGTATCAGGGTTGGGGAGACCCAGTACTTC | TRBV27 | - | TRBJ2-5
CASSLSQGAWETQYF | TGTGCCAGCAGCTTAAGCCAGGGGGCTTGGGAGACCCAGTACTTC | TRBV11-2 | TRBD1 | TRBJ2-5
CASSPLVAERGYTF | TGCGCCAGCAGCCCGTTAGTAGCCGAGCGTGGCTACACCTTC | TRBV4-1 | - | TRBJ1-2